One and the same sample provided the 7 T cell receptor beta chains below, sequenced in a study of cytomegalovirus exposure and HLA in healthy donors. This PCR relied on a set of 60 Vbeta primers and 13 Jbeta primers. Sequenced by immunoSEQ multiplex PCR; TCRdb stores in-frame clones only, minus some. The sample has 100,000 or so clones, 80% seen once. The specimen was PBMCs. These receptors all stem from a man aged 18 to 30 in good health and CMV-seronegative.

The J gene is TRBJ1-6, the V gene TRBV4-1, with D uncertain. In germline, CDR1 is MGHRA, CDR2 YSYEKL. The CDR3 consists of 17 residues. V was pared by 4 bases and J by 7 bases, with 20 bases between. CDR3 residues: CASSLPRASSGNSPLHF. CDR3 in DNA: TGCGCCAGCAGCCTACCCAGAGCGAGCTCGGGGAATTCACCCCTCCACTTT.

This chain links TRBV5-4 with TRBJ2-3; 7 positions agree with TRBD1. V lost 4 bases to trimming and J lost 1 base; unmatched junction nucleotides: 9. This CDR3 is built from 16 residues. In germline, CDR1 is SGHNT, CDR2 YYREEE (reference sequence). The CDR3 DNA sequence: TGTGCCAGCAGCCGTGACAGGGATCGAGGCACAGATACGCAGTATTTT. The encoded protein is CASSRDRDRGTDTQYF.

This clone was observed a single time. The chain couples TRBV9 to TRBJ2-7; possible D gene TRBD1, 6 bases. Germline loops: CDR1 SGDLS, CDR2 YYNGEE. Trimming removed 2 bases from V and 3 bases from J, with 9 bases in between. The CDR3 loop spans 13 amino acids. CDR3 sequence: CASSVEDSYEQYF. CDR3 in DNA: TGTGCCAGCAGCGTCGAGGACAGCTACGAGCAGTACTTC.

The chain has TRBV5-4 and TRBJ2-7; 7 nucleotides agree with TRBD1. The trim removed 2 bases at V and 1 base at J, leaving 6 bases unmatched. Germline V gene lookup returns CDR1 SGHNT and CDR2 YYREEE (reference sequence). This CDR3 is built from 15 residues. The CDR3 loop is CASSLGGQESYEQYF. CDR3 DNA: TGTGCCAGCAGCTTAGGAGGACAGGAATCCTACGAGCAGTACTTC.

Concerning this clone: Sequence at one end of the junction differs from germline and may be a read error. This specimen includes other DNA sequences encoding the same CDR3. J is TRBJ1-1 and V is TRBV7-9, with D hard to call. CDR3 length equals 12 residues. Germline V CDR1 and CDR2: SEHNR, FQNEAQ (reference sequence). Here the CDR3 DNA reads TGTTCCAGCAGCTTTGGAGGGACTGAAGCTTTCTTT. Residues: CSSSFGGTEAFF.

This chain joins TRBV6-5 and TRBJ1-2; D is possibly TRBD1 (6 bases). Trimming took off 0 bases at V and 8 bases at J, with 13 bases between the two ends. From germline, CDR1 is MNHEY and CDR2 SVGAGI. The CDR3 is 14 residues long. In DNA form, the CDR3 reads TGTGCCAGCAGTTACTCTTCAGGGGTCGGCGGCTACACCTTC. The encoded protein is CASSYSSGVGGYTF.

With regard to this clone: Other DNA sequences of this sample code for an identical CDR3. The V gene is TRBV7-2, the J gene TRBJ1-1; 7 nucleotides align to TRBD1. This CDR3 region has 13 residues. J was trimmed by 5 bases and V by 5 bases; bases with no gene match: 5. The germline CDR1 and CDR2 sequences are SGHTA and FQGNSA. CDR3 DNA sequence: TGTGCCAGCAGCCCCTCGACAGGGACTGAAGCTTTCTTT. Protein: CASSPSTGTEAFF.